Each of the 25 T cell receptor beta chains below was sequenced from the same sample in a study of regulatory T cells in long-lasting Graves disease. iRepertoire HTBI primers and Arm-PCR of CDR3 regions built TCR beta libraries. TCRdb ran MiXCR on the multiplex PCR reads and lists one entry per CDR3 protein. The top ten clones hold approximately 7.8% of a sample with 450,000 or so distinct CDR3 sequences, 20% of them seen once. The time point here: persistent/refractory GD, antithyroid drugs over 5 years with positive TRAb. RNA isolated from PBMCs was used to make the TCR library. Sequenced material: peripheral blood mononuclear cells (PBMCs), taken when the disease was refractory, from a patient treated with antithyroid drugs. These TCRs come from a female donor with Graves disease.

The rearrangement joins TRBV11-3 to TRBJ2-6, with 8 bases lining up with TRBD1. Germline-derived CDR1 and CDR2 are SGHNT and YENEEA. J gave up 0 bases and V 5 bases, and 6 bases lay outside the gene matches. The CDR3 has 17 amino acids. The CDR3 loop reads CASSPTTGGSGANVLTF. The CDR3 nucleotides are TGTGCCAGCAGCCCAACCACAGGGGGCTCTGGGGCCAACGTCCTGACTTTC.

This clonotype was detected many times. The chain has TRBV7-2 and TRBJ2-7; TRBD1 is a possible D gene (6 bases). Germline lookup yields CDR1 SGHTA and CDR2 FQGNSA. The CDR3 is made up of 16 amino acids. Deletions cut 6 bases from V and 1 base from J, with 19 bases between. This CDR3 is CASSRTERPVSYEQYF. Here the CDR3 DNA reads TGTGCCAGCAGTCGGACAGAGCGACCCGTTTCCTACGAGCAGTACTTC.

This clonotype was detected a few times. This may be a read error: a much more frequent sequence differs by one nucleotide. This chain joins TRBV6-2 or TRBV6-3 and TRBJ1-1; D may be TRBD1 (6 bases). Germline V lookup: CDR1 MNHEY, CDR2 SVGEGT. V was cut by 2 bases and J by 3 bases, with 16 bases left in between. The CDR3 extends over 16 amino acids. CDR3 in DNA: TGTGCCAGCAGTTACAAGACACTCAGGGGCGACACTGAAGCTTTCTTT. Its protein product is CASSYKTLRGDTEAFF.

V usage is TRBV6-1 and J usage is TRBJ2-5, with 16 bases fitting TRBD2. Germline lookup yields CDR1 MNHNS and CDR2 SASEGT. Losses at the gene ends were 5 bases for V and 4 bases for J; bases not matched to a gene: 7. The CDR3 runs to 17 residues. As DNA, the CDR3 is TGTGCCAGCAGTAGAACGGGACTAGCGGGAGGGCCAGAGACCCAGTACTTC. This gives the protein CASSRTGLAGGPETQYF.

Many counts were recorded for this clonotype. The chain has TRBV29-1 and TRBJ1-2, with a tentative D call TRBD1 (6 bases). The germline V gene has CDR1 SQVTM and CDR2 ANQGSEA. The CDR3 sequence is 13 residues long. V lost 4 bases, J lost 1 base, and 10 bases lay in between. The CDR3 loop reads CSVVGGDNYGYTF. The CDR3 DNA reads TGCAGCGTTGTAGGGGGGGATAACTATGGCTACACCTTC.

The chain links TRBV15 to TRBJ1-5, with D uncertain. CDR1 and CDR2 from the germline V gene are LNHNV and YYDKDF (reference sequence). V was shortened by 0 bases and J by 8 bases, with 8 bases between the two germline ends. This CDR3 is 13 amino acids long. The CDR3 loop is CATSRDRGEPQHF. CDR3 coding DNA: TGTGCCACCAGCAGAGATCGCGGGGAGCCCCAGCATTTT.

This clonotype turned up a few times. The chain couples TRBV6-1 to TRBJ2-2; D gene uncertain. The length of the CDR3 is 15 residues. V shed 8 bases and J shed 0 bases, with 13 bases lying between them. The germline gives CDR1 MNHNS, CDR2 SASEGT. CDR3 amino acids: CASRKAPANTGELFF. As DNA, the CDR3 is TGTGCCAGCCGCAAGGCTCCCGCGAACACCGGGGAGCTGTTTTTT.

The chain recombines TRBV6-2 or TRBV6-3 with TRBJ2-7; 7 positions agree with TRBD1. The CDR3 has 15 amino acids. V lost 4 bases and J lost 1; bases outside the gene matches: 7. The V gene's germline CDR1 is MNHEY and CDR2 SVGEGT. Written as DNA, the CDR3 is TGTGCCAGCAGTTTAACCGGGGACAGTTCCTACGAGCAGTACTTC. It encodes CASSLTGDSSYEQYF.

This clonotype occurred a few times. CDR3: CASSPIRASGSNEQFF. Written as DNA, the CDR3 is TGTGCCAGCTCCCCCATTCGCGCTAGCGGGAGTAATGAGCAGTTCTTC. V and J are TRBV6-1 and TRBJ2-1; 10 bases are a match to TRBD2. Germline V CDR1 and CDR2: MNHNS, SASEGT. With V trimmed by 8 bases and J by 7 bases, 14 bases remained unmatched. This CDR3 contains 16 residues.

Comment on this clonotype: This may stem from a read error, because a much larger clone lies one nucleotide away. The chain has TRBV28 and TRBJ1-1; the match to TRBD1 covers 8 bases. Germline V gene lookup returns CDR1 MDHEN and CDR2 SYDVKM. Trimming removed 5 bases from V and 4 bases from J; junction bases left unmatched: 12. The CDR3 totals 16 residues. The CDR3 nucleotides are TGTGCCAGCAGTAAGGTAACAGGGGGGTCGATCACTGAAGCTTTCTTT. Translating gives CASSKVTGGSITEAFF.

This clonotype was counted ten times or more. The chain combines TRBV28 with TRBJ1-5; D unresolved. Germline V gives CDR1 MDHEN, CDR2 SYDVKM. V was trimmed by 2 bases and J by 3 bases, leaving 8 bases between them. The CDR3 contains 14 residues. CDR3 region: CASSLQDHNQPQHF. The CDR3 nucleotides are TGTGCCAGCAGTTTACAGGACCACAATCAGCCCCAGCATTTT.

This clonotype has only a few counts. This CDR3 reads CASRGEGARRTEAFF. Written as DNA, the CDR3 is TGTGCCAGCAGGGGGGAGGGGGCGCGGAGGACTGAAGCTTTCTTT. The rearrangement links TRBV27 to TRBJ1-1; 7 bases are shared with TRBD1. CDR1 is MNHEY and CDR2 is SMNVEV in the germline V gene (reference sequence). The CDR3 is made up of 15 amino acids. J gave up 5 bases and V 6 bases, and 12 bases lay outside the gene matches.

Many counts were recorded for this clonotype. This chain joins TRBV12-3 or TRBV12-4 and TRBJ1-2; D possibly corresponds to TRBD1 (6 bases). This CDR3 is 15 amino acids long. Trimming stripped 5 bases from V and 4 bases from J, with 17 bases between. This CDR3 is CASSPPDSWGYGYTF. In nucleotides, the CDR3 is TGTGCCAGCAGTCCTCCGGACAGTTGGGGCTATGGCTACACCTTC.

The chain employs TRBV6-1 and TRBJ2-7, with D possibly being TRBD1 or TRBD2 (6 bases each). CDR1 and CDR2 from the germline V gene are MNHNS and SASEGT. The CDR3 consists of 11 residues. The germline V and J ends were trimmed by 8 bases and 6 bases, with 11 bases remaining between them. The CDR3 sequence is CASVGGGEQYF. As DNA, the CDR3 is TGTGCCAGCGTCGGGGGCGGCGAGCAGTACTTC.

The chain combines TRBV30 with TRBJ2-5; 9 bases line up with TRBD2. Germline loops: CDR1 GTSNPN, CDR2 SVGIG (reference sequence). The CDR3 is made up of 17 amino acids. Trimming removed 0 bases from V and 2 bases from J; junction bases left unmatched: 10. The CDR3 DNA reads TGTGCCTGGAGTGTAACCTCGGGACTAGCTGGACAAGAGACCCAGTACTTC. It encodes CAWSVTSGLAGQETQYF.

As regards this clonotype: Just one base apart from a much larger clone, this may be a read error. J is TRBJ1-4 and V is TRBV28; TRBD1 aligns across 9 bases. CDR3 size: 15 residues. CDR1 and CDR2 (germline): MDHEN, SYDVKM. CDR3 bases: TGTGCCAGCAGTTTCCCCGGGACAGGGAGAGAAAGACTGTTTTTT. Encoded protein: CASSFPGTGRERLFF.

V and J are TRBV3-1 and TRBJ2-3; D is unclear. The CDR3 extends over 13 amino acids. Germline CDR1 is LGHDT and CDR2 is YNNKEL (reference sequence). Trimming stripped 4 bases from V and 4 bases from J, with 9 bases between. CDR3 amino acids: CASSLDRSDTQYF. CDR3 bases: TGTGCCAGCAGCCTGGACCGGTCAGATACGCAGTATTTT.

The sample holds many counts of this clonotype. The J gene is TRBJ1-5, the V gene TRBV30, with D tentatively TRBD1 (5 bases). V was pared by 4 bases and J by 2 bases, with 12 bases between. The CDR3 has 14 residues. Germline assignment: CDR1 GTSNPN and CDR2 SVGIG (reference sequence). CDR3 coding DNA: TGTGCCTGGACTCAGGGAACGGGCAATCAGCCCCAGCATTTT. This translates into CAWTQGTGNQPQHF.

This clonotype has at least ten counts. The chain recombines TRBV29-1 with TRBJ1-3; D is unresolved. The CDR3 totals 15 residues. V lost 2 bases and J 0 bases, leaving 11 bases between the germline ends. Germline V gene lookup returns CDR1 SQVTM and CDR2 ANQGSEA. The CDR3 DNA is TGCAGCGTTGAATCCCCAAACACCTCTGGAAACACCATATATTTT. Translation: CSVESPNTSGNTIYF.

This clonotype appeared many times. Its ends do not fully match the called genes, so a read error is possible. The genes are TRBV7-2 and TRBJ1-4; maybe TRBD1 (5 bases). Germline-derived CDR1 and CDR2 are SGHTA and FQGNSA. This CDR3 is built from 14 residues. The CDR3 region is CASSLGGINEKLFF. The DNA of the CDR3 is TGCGCCAGCAGCCTCGGGGGGATTAATGAAAAACTGTTTTTT.

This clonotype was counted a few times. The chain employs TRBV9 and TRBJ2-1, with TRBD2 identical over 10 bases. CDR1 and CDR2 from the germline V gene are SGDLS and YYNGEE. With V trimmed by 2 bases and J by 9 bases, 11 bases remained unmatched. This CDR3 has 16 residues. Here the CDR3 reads CASSVSWASGSGEQFF. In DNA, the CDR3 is TGTGCCAGCAGCGTTAGCTGGGCTAGCGGGAGTGGTGAGCAGTTCTTC.

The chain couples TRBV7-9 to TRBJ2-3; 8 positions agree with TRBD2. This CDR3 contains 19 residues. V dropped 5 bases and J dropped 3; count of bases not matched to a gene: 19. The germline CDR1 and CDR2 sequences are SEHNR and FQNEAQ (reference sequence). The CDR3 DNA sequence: TGTGCCAGCAGCCACGGACTAGCCCCCACGACCGGTTTTACAGATACGCAGTATTTT. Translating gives CASSHGLAPTTGFTDTQYF.

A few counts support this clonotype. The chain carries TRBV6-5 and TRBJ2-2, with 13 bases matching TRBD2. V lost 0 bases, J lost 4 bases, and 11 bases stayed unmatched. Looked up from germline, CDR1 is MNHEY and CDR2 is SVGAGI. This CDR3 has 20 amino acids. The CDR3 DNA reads TGTGCCAGCAGTTACTCCCTACTAGCGGGAGGGCCTATGAGCACCGGGGAGCTGTTTTTT. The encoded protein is CASSYSLLAGGPMSTGELFF.

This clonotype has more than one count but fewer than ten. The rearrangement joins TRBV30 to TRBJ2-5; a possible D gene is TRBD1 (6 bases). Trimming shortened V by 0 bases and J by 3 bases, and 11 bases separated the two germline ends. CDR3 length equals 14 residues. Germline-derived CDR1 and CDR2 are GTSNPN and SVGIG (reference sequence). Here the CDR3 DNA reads TGTGCCTGGAGTGTAAGAGGACAGAAAGAGACCCAGTACTTC. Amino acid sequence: CAWSVRGQKETQYF.

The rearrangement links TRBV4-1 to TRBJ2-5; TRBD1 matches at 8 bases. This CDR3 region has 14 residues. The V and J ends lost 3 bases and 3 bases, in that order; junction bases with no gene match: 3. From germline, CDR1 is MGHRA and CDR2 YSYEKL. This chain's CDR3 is CASSQGTGKETQYF. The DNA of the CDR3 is TGCGCCAGCAGCCAGGGGACAGGAAAAGAGACCCAGTACTTC.